This TCR beta chain is from a study of T-cell reconstitution after alpha-beta-depleted transplantation in children. Study results and caveats: Alpha-beta T cells present about two months after transplant were reported to originate from several hundred expanded graft clones. Newly made T cells mostly supplied T-cell counts and diversity one year after transplant.

Unique molecular identifiers featured in how the TCRbeta library was prepared. Each CDR3 protein gets one entry after TCRdb re-called the PCR reads with MiXCR. The data hold around 960,000 distinct CDR3 sequences, with about 31% observed a single time. As regards this clonotype: What it binds is not known.

Looked up from germline, CDR1 is MNHEY and CDR2 is SVGAGI. Trimming removed 11 bases from V and 4 bases from J, with 11 bases in between. The CDR3 is made up of 11 amino acids. The chain is built from TRBV6-5 and TRBJ1-2; maybe TRBD1 (5 bases). The sample in question was PBMCs, mostly from graft donor cells, obtained 360 days after TCRalphabeta/CD19-depleted stem cell transplant. The sequence was obtained from a boy under two years old who had a stem cell transplant for SCID, so the T cells may come from the graft donor. The DNA for the CDR3 is TGTGCCGTCCGCCAGGGCTATGGCTACACCTTC. Its protein is CAVRQGYGYTF.